The 29 T cell receptor beta chains listed next were all sequenced from one sample in a study of blood T cell repertoires in COVID-19. Here immunoSEQ multiplex PCR was the method, and the copy in TCRdb shows in-frame clones only, minus some. The sample lists about 360,000 clones; approximately 86% were seen once. The sample was peripheral blood. Receptor source: a woman aged 55-75 years with COVID-19, enrolled during active disease.

Turning to this clone: Other DNA sequences in this specimen translate into the identical CDR3. The gene calls are TRBV7-3 and TRBJ2-3, with TRBD2 matching 7 bases. This CDR3 region has 15 residues. CDR1 and CDR2 (germline): SGHTA, FQGTGA. Trimming took 3 bases from V and 0 from J; bases not matched to a gene: 3. The CDR3, as DNA: TGTGCCAGCAGCTTCGGGGGGAGTAGCACAGATACGCAGTATTTT. Translation gives CASSFGGSSTDTQYF.

V and J are TRBV11-3 and TRBJ1-1; D may be TRBD1 (5 bases). The ends were cut back, 5 bases at V and 5 bases at J, with 24 bases in the middle. Germline V gene data show CDR1 as SGHNT and CDR2 as YENEEA. The length of the CDR3 is 17 residues. The CDR3 sequence is CASSGRSGWGVSTEAFF. CDR3 DNA sequence: TGTGCCAGCAGCGGCAGGTCCGGATGGGGGGTATCAACTGAAGCTTTCTTT.

J is TRBJ2-7 and V is TRBV2; TRBD2 might be the D (7 bases). The V end was cut by 9 bases, the J end by 4 bases, with 25 bases between. This CDR3 has 16 residues. Germline CDR1 and CDR2: SNHLY and FYNNEI. The CDR3 loop reads CASSPLRGGARYEQYF. In DNA, the CDR3 is TGTGCCAGTAGCCCACTGAGGGGGGGGGCGAGATACGAGCAGTACTTC.

The chain uses TRBV27 and TRBJ2-3; maybe TRBD2 (7 bases). The CDR3 length is 15 residues. Germline values: CDR1 MNHEY, CDR2 SMNVEV (reference sequence). Between the trimmed V and J ends, which lost 6 bases and 2 bases, there was a span of 15 bases. CDR3 region: CASSPRGADTDTQYF. CDR3 bases: TGTGCCAGCAGCCCTCGGGGGGCCGACACAGATACGCAGTATTTT.

The chain couples TRBV9 to TRBJ1-1, with TRBD1 identical over 8 bases. The ends lost 5 bases at V and 1 base at J; junction bases unmatched: 1. The germline V gene encodes CDR1 SGDLS and CDR2 YYNGEE. There are 13 residues in the CDR3. The CDR3 sequence: CASRTGENTEAFF. The CDR3 nucleotides read TGTGCCAGCAGGACAGGGGAGAACACTGAAGCTTTCTTT.

The genes are TRBV7-2 and TRBJ1-6; D call uncertain. Germline V gives CDR1 SGHTA, CDR2 FQGNSA. The CDR3 totals 15 residues. V was cut by 5 bases and J by 4 bases, with 12 bases left in between. CDR3 sequence: CASSITTEYNSPLHF. As DNA, the CDR3 is TGTGCCAGCAGCATAACGACGGAGTATAATTCACCCCTCCACTTT.

V gene TRBV6-2 or TRBV6-3 combines with J gene TRBJ1-1; D gene unclear. The germline gives CDR1 MNHEY, CDR2 SVGEGT. The ends were cut back, 5 bases at V and 3 bases at J, with 13 bases in the middle. CDR3 size: 14 residues. CDR3 bases: TGTGCCAGCAGTATATGGGCCTCTCACACTGAAGCTTTCTTT. Protein: CASSIWASHTEAFF.

The rearrangement links TRBV6-1 to TRBJ2-3, with 9 bases lining up with TRBD1. Germline V gene lookup returns CDR1 MNHNS and CDR2 SASEGT. J lost 2 bases, V lost 3 bases, and 6 bases had no gene match. This CDR3 contains 16 residues. The CDR3 nucleotides are TGTGCCAGCAGTGATCCCGGGACAGGGAACACAGATACGCAGTATTTT. Its protein product is CASSDPGTGNTDTQYF.

The genes are TRBV2 and TRBJ2-1, with 8 bases that match TRBD2. V lost 7 bases and J lost 2; bases outside the gene matches: 4. The germline CDR1 and CDR2 sequences are SNHLY and FYNNEI. The CDR3 covers 14 residues. CDR3: CASTGTRAYNEQFF. CDR3 DNA: TGTGCCAGCACCGGGACTAGGGCCTACAATGAGCAGTTCTTC.

The J gene is TRBJ1-1, the V gene TRBV7-6; TRBD1 is a possible D gene (5 bases). The CDR3 spans 16 residues. Trimming removed 4 bases at V and 3 bases at J, with 18 bases between. Germline V gene sequence: CDR1 SGHVS, CDR2 FNYEAQ. This chain's CDR3 is CASSSRKAGLDTEAFF. CDR3 nucleotide sequence: TGTGCCAGCAGCTCCAGGAAGGCAGGGTTGGACACTGAAGCTTTCTTT.

This clone has a single count. The DNA of the CDR3 is TGTGCCAGCAGCCTCTCGACAGTGAACACTGAAGCTTTCTTT. Its protein is CASSLSTVNTEAFF. The J gene is TRBJ1-1, the V gene TRBV14, with D possibly matching TRBD1 (5 bases). CDR3 size: 14 residues. Germline CDR1 reads SGHDN; CDR2 reads FVKESK. V was cut by 4 bases and J by 0 bases, with 9 bases left in between.

This clone turned up a few times. The chain uses TRBV4-1 and TRBJ1-1; tentatively, D is TRBD1 (6 bases). Deletions cut 5 bases from V and 4 bases from J, with 14 bases between. Germline V gene data show CDR1 as MGHRA and CDR2 as YSYEKL. The CDR3 is 14 residues long. This CDR3 reads CASSDYRESTEAFF. The CDR3 DNA is TGCGCCAGCAGCGACTACAGGGAGAGCACTGAAGCTTTCTTT.

Here the CDR3 reads CASSLVGQLKGKLFF. In nucleotides, the CDR3 is TGTGCCAGCAGCTTGGTGGGACAGCTAAAGGGAAAACTGTTTTTT. V gene TRBV5-6 combines with J gene TRBJ1-4, with 7 nucleotides matching TRBD1. CDR1 and CDR2 (germline): SGHDT, YYEEEE. This CDR3 region has 15 residues. V was pared by 0 bases and J by 10 bases, with 9 bases of the junction left unmatched.

The V call is TRBV23-1, the J call TRBJ1-1; possibly TRBD1 for D (5 bases). TRBV23-1 is recorded as an ORF, its role being uncertain. The CDR3 runs 17 residues. Trimming took off 3 bases at V and 5 bases at J, with 22 bases between the two ends. This CDR3 is CASSHPRQPPGSTEAFF. CDR3 nucleotides: TGCGCCAGCAGTCACCCCAGACAGCCCCCTGGAAGTACTGAAGCTTTCTTT.

The chain employs TRBV7-9 and TRBJ1-1; possible D gene TRBD1, 6 bases. Germline V gene sequence: CDR1 SEHNR, CDR2 FQNEAQ (reference sequence). This CDR3 spans 17 amino acids. The V and J ends lost 5 bases and 0 bases respectively, with 19 bases between them. CDR3 residues: CASSPHPDGQLNTEAFF. The DNA of the CDR3 is TGTGCCAGCAGCCCCCACCCAGACGGACAGCTGAACACTGAAGCTTTCTTT.

CDR3 coding DNA: TGCGCCAGCAGAATTGGACAGGGTAATTATGGGAGCTATGGCTACACCTTC. This translates into CASRIGQGNYGSYGYTF. The gene calls are TRBV5-1 and TRBJ1-2; 8 nucleotides align to TRBD1. This CDR3 region has 17 residues. Germline values: CDR1 SGHRS, CDR2 YFSETQ. J was trimmed by 4 bases and V by 5 bases; bases with no gene match: 16.

The J gene is TRBJ2-5, the V gene TRBV18; TRBD2 agrees at 11 bases. The CDR3 extends over 16 amino acids. Germline V gene lookup returns CDR1 KGHSH and CDR2 LQKENI. The trim removed 3 bases at V and 4 bases at J, leaving 7 bases unmatched. The CDR3 sequence is CASSPSLAGEGETQYF. CDR3 sequence (DNA): TGTGCCAGCTCACCCTCACTAGCGGGGGAGGGAGAGACCCAGTACTTC.

This chain joins TRBV10-2 and TRBJ1-5, with a tentative D call TRBD1 (6 bases). Trimming took off 1 base at V and 2 bases at J, with 9 bases between the two ends. CDR1 is WSHSY, CDR2 SAAADI, per germline. CDR3 size: 15 residues. The DNA for the CDR3 is TGCGCCAGCAGTGAGTTGGGGGCGGGCAATCAGCCCCAGCATTTT. Translating gives CASSELGAGNQPQHF.

The chain employs TRBV5-6 and TRBJ2-1, with D possibly matching TRBD2 (6 bases). The CDR3 contains 13 residues. Trimming removed 4 bases at V and 9 bases at J, with 14 bases between. Per germline, CDR1 SGHDT and CDR2 YYEEEE. CDR3 bases: TGTGCCAGCAGCCCCAGGAGGGTCCGTGAGCAGTTCTTC. Protein product: CASSPRRVREQFF.

The rearrangement joins TRBV12-5 to TRBJ1-5; D is undetermined. Germline CDR1 LGHNT, CDR2 FRNRAP. The CDR3 sequence is 13 residues long. Trimming shortened V by 3 bases and J by 6 bases, and 9 bases separated the two germline ends. The CDR3 loop reads CASGFGGPQPQHF. Here the CDR3 DNA reads TGTGCTAGTGGTTTCGGAGGGCCTCAGCCCCAGCATTTT.

The rearrangement joins TRBV19 to TRBJ1-1, with 8 nucleotides matching TRBD1. Trimming at V came to 1 base and at J to 4 bases, leaving 2 bases not matched to a gene. In germline, CDR1 is LNHDA, CDR2 SQIVND (reference sequence). There are 14 residues in the CDR3. In DNA, the CDR3 is TGTGCCAGTAGTATAGCCACAGGGGGCACTGAAGCTTTCTTT. As protein: CASSIATGGTEAFF. The whole variable domain, remainder taken from reference TRBV19 and TRBJ1-1, is DGGITQSPKYLFRKEGQNVTLSCEQNLNHDAMYWYRQDPGQGLRLIYYSQIVNDFQKGDIAEGYSVSREKKESFPLTVTSAQKNPTAFYLCASSIATGGTEAFFGQGTRLTVV.

The V and J genes are TRBV6-6 and TRBJ2-1; 7 positions match TRBD1. Germline values: CDR1 MNHNY, CDR2 SVGAGI (reference sequence). The CDR3 is 18 amino acids. The V segment lost 5 bases and the J segment 2 bases; nucleotides outside the gene matches: 15. CDR3 protein: CASSLQGNSQFPYNEQFF. The CDR3 DNA follows: TGTGCCAGCAGTCTACAGGGGAACTCCCAATTTCCCTACAATGAGCAGTTCTTC.

The chain recombines TRBV19 with TRBJ2-7; D gene uncertain. Germline values: CDR1 LNHDA, CDR2 SQIVND (reference sequence). Trimming pared 3 bases from V and 0 bases from J, leaving 15 bases between. CDR3 length: 16 residues. CDR3 amino acids: CASSILYPTGSYEQYF. The CDR3 DNA reads as TGTGCCAGTAGTATTTTATATCCGACGGGCTCCTACGAGCAGTACTTC.

The J gene is TRBJ2-2, the V gene TRBV2, with D possibly being TRBD1 (6 bases). Germline V gene sequence: CDR1 SNHLY, CDR2 FYNNEI. The CDR3 runs 14 residues. The V gene lost 6 bases and the J gene lost 2 bases, with 10 bases spanning the gap. CDR3 region: CASRSDSNTGELFF. For the CDR3, the DNA is TGTGCCAGCAGGTCGGACAGCAACACCGGGGAGCTGTTTTTT.

The rearrangement joins TRBV11-1 to TRBJ2-3; no reliable D call. V was cut by 0 bases and J by 3 bases, with 7 bases left in between. Germline lookup yields CDR1 SGHAT and CDR2 FQDESV (reference sequence). The CDR3 is 14 amino acids. This CDR3 is CASSLARPTDTQYF. DNA of the CDR3: TGTGCCAGCAGCTTAGCGCGTCCTACAGATACGCAGTATTTT.

Notes on this clone: Other nucleotide sequences from this sample produce the same CDR3. The chain combines TRBV6-5 with TRBJ1-2; tentative D call: TRBD1 (5 bases). This CDR3 is built from 14 residues. From germline, CDR1 is MNHEY and CDR2 SVGAGI. The V and J ends lost 0 bases and 2 bases respectively, with 7 bases between them. The CDR3: CASSYSGGNYGYTF. The DNA for the CDR3 is TGTGCCAGCAGTTACTCGGGGGGAAACTATGGCTACACCTTC.

V usage is TRBV30 and J usage is TRBJ2-1, with 8 nucleotides matching TRBD2. V shed 1 base, J shed 5 bases, and the junction held 10 bases outside the gene matches. In germline, CDR1 is GTSNPN, CDR2 SVGIG (reference sequence). The CDR3 is 16 residues long. DNA for the CDR3: TGTGCCTGGAGTGACGAGTTTGCGGGGGGAAACAATGAGCAGTTCTTC. It is translated as CAWSDEFAGGNNEQFF.

The J gene is TRBJ2-7, the V gene TRBV9; 12 nucleotides line up with TRBD1. There are 18 residues in the CDR3. The V gene end was trimmed by 0 bases and the J gene end by 2 bases; junction bases not matched to a gene: 9. Germline CDR1 reads SGDLS; CDR2 reads YYNGEE. Written as DNA, the CDR3 is TGTGCCAGCAGCGTAGCAGGGACAGGGGGCGGACTAGCCTACGAGCAGTACTTC. Translation: CASSVAGTGGGLAYEQYF.

This clone was seen more than once but under ten times. This chain links TRBV5-1 with TRBJ1-5, with 9 bases lining up with TRBD1. Germline V CDR1 and CDR2: SGHRS, YFSETQ. The CDR3 sequence is 15 residues long. V shed 8 bases and J 0 bases; nucleotides not matched to a gene: 6. The CDR3 loop is CASPGTGNSNQPQHF. CDR3 nucleotide sequence: TGCGCCAGTCCCGGGACAGGGAATAGCAATCAGCCCCAGCATTTT.